These T cell receptor beta chains were read from a single sample in a study of T cell responses to AZD1222 COVID-19 vaccine. Generated by immunoSEQ multiplex PCR, the TCRdb table keeps only in-frame clones and is missing some. The data contain fewer than 150,000 clones, roughly 90% of them singletons. Sequences were derived from peripheral blood, sampled 28 days after the second AZD1222 dose. These receptors originate from an adult who received the AZD1222 COVID-19 vaccine. Each CDR3 is given with its conserved first and last residue. Each record gives: V gene, D gene, clone size, J gene, CDR3 DNA, CDR3 protein. A D gene is named only where the DNA matches it firmly. Only part of the rows carry a size: once, few, many, or a class if the clone is expanded.

TRBV28,NA,few,TRBJ2-3,TGTGCCAGCAGTTCGATCCCTGAGGCAGATACGCAGTATTTT,CASSSIPEADTQYF
TRBV7-2,TRBD2,NA,TRBJ2-5,TGTGCCAGCCGACTAGCGGGGGGGCCGGAGACCCAGTACTTC,CASRLAGGPETQYF
TRBV11-2,NA,NA,TRBJ1-3,TGTGCCTCACGCCTCGAGGGTTCAAGCTCTGGAAACACCATATATTTT,CASRLEGSSSGNTIYF
TRBV18,TRBD1,NA,TRBJ1-1,TGTGCCAGCTCACTACAGGGGAGTGAGAACACTGAAGCTTTCTTT,CASSLQGSENTEAFF
TRBV11-3,NA,NA,TRBJ1-4,TGTGCCAGCAGCTTAGATCCTACCAGAACTAATGAAAAACTGTTTTTT,CASSLDPTRTNEKLFF
TRBV5-4,NA,NA,TRBJ2-7,TGTGCCAGCAGCTTGATTGATTCCTACGAGCAGTACTTC,CASSLIDSYEQYF
TRBV12-5,NA,NA,TRBJ2-7,TGTGCTAGTGGTTTCGGATTTCAGAACGAGCAGTACTTC,CASGFGFQNEQYF
TRBV2,NA,NA,TRBJ1-6,TGTGCCAGCAGTGAAGCGCGGCGGGTCGGATCACCCCTCCACTTT,CASSEARRVGSPLHF
TRBV10-2,TRBD2,once,TRBJ2-7,TGCGCCAGCAAAACTAGCGGGAGATACGAGCAGTACTTC,CASKTSGRYEQYF
TRBV7-8,NA,NA,TRBJ2-7,TGTGCCAGCAGCTTTGAGACATCGGTGGACGAGCAGTACTTC,CASSFETSVDEQYF
TRBV7-2,NA,NA,TRBJ2-3,TGTGCCAGCAGCTTTCGGACAACCACAGATACGCAGTATTTT,CASSFRTTTDTQYF
TRBV2,NA,once,TRBJ1-1,TGTGCCAGCAGTGGGGTTCTTCAGAACACTGAAGCTTTCTTT,CASSGVLQNTEAFF
TRBV25-1,NA,NA,TRBJ1-1,TGTGCCATCCTCGTTGGGACTGAAGCTTTCTTT,CAILVGTEAFF
TRBV29-1,NA,NA,TRBJ2-7,TGCAGCGTTGAAGATAGTAAGGGGGGGTCCGAGCAGTACTTC,CSVEDSKGGSEQYF
TRBV11-2,NA,NA,TRBJ1-4,TGTGCCAGCAGCTTAGATGTCGGTCAGACGAGGAAACTGTTTTTT,CASSLDVGQTRKLFF
TRBV27,NA,NA,TRBJ1-1,TGTGCCAGCAGTTTAAAAGGAGAGACTGAAGCTTTCTTT,CASSLKGETEAFF
TRBV18,NA,NA,TRBJ1-4,TGTGCCAGCTCACCGGGGGCGTTGGGCGAAAAACTGTTTTTT,CASSPGALGEKLFF
TRBV4-1,NA,NA,TRBJ2-7,TGCGCCAGCAGCAGTGGCCCCTACGAGCAGTACTTC,CASSSGPYEQYF
TRBV5-1,NA,once,TRBJ2-5,TGCGCCAGCAGCTTGAGTCAAGAGACCCAGTACTTC,CASSLSQETQYF
TRBV28,NA,once,TRBJ1-4,TGTGCCAGCTTTGAAGGGTTTAATGAAAAACTGTTTTTT,CASFEGFNEKLFF
TRBV4-2,TRBD2,few,TRBJ2-7,TGTGCCAGCAGCCCGACTAGCGGCTCATCCTACGAGCAGTACTTC,CASSPTSGSSYEQYF
TRBV5-4,TRBD1,NA,TRBJ1-1,TGTGCCAGCAGCCCGGGACAGTACACTGAAGCTTTCTTT,CASSPGQYTEAFF
TRBV18,TRBD2,NA,TRBJ2-5,TGTGCCAGCTCGACTCTACTAGCGGGGCCCCAAGAGACCCAGTACTTC,CASSTLLAGPQETQYF
TRBV11-2,NA,few,TRBJ2-7,TGTGCCAGCAACCATCCCGGGACGTTCTCCTACGAGCAGTACTTC,CASNHPGTFSYEQYF
TRBV5-1,TRBD2,once,TRBJ2-5,TGCGCCAGCAGGGGCGGGAGGAGTGTGGAGACCCAGTACTTC,CASRGGRSVETQYF
TRBV27,NA,few,TRBJ1-5,TGTGCCAGCAGTTTGTCCGGGGACAATCAGCCCCAGCATTTT,CASSLSGDNQPQHF
TRBV12-3/TRBV12-4,NA,NA,TRBJ2-2,TGTGCCAGCAGTTTAAGTGGCGGGGAGCTGTTTTTT,CASSLSGGELFF
TRBV4-2,NA,NA,TRBJ1-2,TGTGCCAGCAGCCAAGAATCAGGGCGCCGTGGCTACACCTTC,CASSQESGRRGYTF
TRBV6-1,NA,NA,TRBJ1-6,TGTGCCAGCAGTGAAGAGGGTCAGGGTTCACCCCTCCACTTT,CASSEEGQGSPLHF
TRBV7-2,TRBD1,NA,TRBJ1-2,TGTGCCAGCTTCGACAGGGGGCATTATGGCTACACCTTC,CASFDRGHYGYTF
TRBV29-1,NA,NA,TRBJ2-1,TGCAGCGTGACTCCTACAGGGCTCAATGAGCAGTTCTTC,CSVTPTGLNEQFF
TRBV5-4,TRBD1,NA,TRBJ1-1,TGTGCCAGCAGCTTTAAGGGAGGGGGCGACACTGAAGCTTTCTTT,CASSFKGGGDTEAFF
TRBV29-1,NA,once,TRBJ2-7,TGCAGCGTTGAAGCCCCAGGGGACGAGCAGTACTTC,CSVEAPGDEQYF
TRBV6-1,TRBD1,NA,TRBJ1-2,TGTGCCAGCAGTGGTAGGACAGGGGGCACCCCTCTCTATGGCTACACCTTC,CASSGRTGGTPLYGYTF
TRBV15,TRBD1,NA,TRBJ1-6,TGTGCCACCAGCAGAGGTGACAGGGAGTCTGTTTCACCCCTCCACTTT,CATSRGDRESVSPLHF